This T cell receptor beta chain was obtained from a study of control samples from healthy donors and cancer patients (TCRdb year 2020). As concerns this clone: Its antigen is not yet known. No quality values exist for individual bases; no much larger clone is one base distant.

Libraries were built with the immunoSEQ multiplex PCR assay. As stored in TCRdb, this immuneACCESS dataset retains in-frame rearrangements with V and J assigned. A fraction of the clones does not appear; measured against another copy, unresolved V genes explain less than half of the discrepancy, and the remainder lacks a known reason. For this sample there are 100,000 to 150,000 clones; 90% appear just once. The top ten clones comprise 2% to 3% of the sample. Sequenced material: blood. This receptor was taken from a middle-aged man in good health.

The CDR3 is CASSPGTSGGFGEQYF. The DNA reads TGTGCCAGCAGCCCCGGGACTAGCGGGGGTTTTGGGGAGCAGTACTTC. The chain joins TRBV9 to TRBJ2-7; 14 nucleotides in the junction match TRBD2. The CDR3 runs 16 amino acids, cysteine and phenylalanine included. The retained sequence is limited to the CDR3, 48 bases, with the frame set at the first base. Sequences SGDLS (CDR1) and YYNGEE (CDR2) are obtained from the germline V gene. V and J are trimmed by 4 bases and 7 bases, and the gene matches miss 10 bases of the junction.